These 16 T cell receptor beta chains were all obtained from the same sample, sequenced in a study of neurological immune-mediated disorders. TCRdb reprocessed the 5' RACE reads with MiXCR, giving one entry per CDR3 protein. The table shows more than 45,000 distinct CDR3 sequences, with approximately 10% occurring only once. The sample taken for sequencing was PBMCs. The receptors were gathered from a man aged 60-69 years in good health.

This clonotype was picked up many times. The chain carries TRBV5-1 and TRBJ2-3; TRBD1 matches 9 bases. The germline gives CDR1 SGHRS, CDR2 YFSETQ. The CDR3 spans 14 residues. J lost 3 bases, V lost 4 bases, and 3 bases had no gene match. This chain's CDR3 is CASSMGQGTDTQYF. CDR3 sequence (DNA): TGCGCCAGCAGCATGGGACAGGGAACAGATACGCAGTATTTT.

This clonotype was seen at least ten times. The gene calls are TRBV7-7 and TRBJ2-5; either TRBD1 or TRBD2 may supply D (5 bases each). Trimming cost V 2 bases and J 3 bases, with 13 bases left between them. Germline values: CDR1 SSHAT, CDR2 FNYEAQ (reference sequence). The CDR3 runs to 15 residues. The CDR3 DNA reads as TGTGCCAGCAGCTTACAGTCAGGGAGAGAAGAGACCCAGTACTTC. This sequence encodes CASSLQSGREETQYF. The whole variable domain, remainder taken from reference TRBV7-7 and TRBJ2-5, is GAGVSQSPRYKVTKRGQDVTLRCDPISSHATLYWYQQALGQGPEFLTYFNYEAQPDKSGLPSDRFSAERPEGSISTLTIQRTEQRDSAMYRCASSLQSGREETQYFGPGTRLLVL.

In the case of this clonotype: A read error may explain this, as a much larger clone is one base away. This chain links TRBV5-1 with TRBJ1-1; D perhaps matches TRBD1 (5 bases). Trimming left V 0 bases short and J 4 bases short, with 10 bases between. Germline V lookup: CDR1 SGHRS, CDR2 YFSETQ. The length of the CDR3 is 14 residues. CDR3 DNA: TGCGCCAGCAGCTTGGCGTGGGGGGGCACTGAAGCTTTCTTT. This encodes CASSLAWGGTEAFF.

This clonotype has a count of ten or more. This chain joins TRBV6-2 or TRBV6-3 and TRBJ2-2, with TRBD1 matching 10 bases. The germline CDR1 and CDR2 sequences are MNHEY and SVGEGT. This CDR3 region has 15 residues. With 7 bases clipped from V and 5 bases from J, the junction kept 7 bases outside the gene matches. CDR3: CASNDRGRRTGELFF. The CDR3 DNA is TGTGCCAGCAACGACAGGGGGCGCCGGACCGGGGAGCTGTTTTTT.

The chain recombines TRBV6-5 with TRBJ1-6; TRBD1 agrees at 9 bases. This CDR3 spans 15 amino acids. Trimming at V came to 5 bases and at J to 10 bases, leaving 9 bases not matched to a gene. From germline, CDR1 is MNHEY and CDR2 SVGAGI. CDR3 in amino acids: CASSKGTGLESPLHF. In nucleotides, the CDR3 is TGTGCCAGCAGTAAGGGGACAGGGCTTGAATCACCCCTCCACTTT.

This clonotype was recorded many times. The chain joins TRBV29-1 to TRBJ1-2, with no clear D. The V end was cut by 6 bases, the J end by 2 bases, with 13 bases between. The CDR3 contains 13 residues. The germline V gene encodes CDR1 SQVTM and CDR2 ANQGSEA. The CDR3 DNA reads TGCAGCGTGAGCGCGTGGGAGAACTATGGCTACACCTTC. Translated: CSVSAWENYGYTF.

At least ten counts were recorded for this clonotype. The CDR3 sequence: CASSSGTSGNTIYF. In DNA, the CDR3 is TGTGCCAGCAGCTCCGGGACATCTGGAAACACCATATATTTT. The V gene is TRBV5-5, the J gene TRBJ1-3; D perhaps matches TRBD1 (6 bases). Germline-derived CDR1 and CDR2 are SGHKS and YYEKEE (reference sequence). The CDR3 is made up of 14 amino acids. V was shortened by 3 bases and J by 1 base, with 8 bases between the two germline ends.

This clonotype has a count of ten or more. The CDR3 loop is CASSSAEGGSPLHF. For the CDR3, the DNA is TGTGCCAGCAGTTCCGCCGAAGGGGGGTCACCCCTCCACTTT. This chain uses TRBV28 with TRBJ1-6, with D possibly matching TRBD1 (6 bases). The CDR3 runs to 14 residues. Germline CDR1 is MDHEN and CDR2 is SYDVKM. Trimming left V 4 bases short and J 10 bases short, with 14 bases between.

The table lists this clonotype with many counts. The CDR3 protein is CASSFTRGVLSNQPQHF. CDR3 sequence (DNA): TGCGCCAGCAGCTTCACCCGGGGGGTCCTTAGCAATCAGCCCCAGCATTTT. This rearrangement joins TRBV5-1 to TRBJ1-5; possible D gene TRBD1, 5 bases. Germline V gene lookup returns CDR1 SGHRS and CDR2 YFSETQ. The CDR3 runs to 17 residues. The germline V and J ends were trimmed by 2 bases and 0 bases, with 15 bases remaining between them.

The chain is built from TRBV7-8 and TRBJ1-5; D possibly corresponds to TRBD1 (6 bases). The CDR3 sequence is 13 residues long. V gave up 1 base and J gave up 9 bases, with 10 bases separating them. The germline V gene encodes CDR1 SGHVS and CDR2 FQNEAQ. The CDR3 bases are TGTGCCAGCAGCTTAGGGGGACACTCGCCCCAGCATTTT. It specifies CASSLGGHSPQHF.

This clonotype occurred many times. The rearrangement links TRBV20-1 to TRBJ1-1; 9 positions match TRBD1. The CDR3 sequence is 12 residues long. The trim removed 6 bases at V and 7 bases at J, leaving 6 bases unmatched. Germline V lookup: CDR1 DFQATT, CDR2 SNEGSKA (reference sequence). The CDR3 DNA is TGCAGTGCCGTGGACAGGGGACTTGAAGCTTTCTTT. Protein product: CSAVDRGLEAFF.

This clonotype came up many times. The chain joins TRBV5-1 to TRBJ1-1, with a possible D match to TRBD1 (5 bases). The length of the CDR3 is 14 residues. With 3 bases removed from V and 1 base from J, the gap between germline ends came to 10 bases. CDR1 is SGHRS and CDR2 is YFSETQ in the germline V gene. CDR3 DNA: TGCGCCAGCAGCTCACAGGTCTCGAACACTGAAGCTTTCTTT. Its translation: CASSSQVSNTEAFF.

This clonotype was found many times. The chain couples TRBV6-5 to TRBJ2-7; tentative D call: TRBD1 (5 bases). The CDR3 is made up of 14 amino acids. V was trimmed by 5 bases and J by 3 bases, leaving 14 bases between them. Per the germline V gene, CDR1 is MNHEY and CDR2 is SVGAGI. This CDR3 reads CASSQTPQVYEQYF. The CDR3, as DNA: TGTGCCAGCAGTCAGACCCCACAGGTCTACGAGCAGTACTTC.

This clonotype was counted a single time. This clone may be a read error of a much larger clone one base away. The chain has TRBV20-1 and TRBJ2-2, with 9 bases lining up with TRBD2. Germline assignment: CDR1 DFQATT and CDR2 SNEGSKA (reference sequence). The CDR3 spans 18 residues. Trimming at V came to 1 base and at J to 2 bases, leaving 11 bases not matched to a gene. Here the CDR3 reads CSARAPSGDTPNTGELFF. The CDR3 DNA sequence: TGCAGTGCTAGAGCCCCTAGCGGGGACACACCTAACACCGGGGAGCTGTTTTTT.

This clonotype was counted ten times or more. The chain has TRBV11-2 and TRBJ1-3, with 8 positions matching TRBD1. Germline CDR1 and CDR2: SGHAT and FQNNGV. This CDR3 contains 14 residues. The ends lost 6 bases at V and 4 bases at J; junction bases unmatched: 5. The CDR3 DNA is TGTGCCAGCAGAGCGACAGGGGTCGGAAACACCATATATTTT. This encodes CASRATGVGNTIYF.

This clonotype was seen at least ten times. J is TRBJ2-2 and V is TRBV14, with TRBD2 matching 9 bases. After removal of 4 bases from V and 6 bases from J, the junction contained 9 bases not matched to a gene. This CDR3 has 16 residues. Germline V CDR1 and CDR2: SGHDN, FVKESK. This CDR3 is CASSRLTGTSPGELFF. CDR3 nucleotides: TGTGCCAGCAGCCGTTTAACCGGGACTAGCCCCGGGGAGCTGTTTTTT.